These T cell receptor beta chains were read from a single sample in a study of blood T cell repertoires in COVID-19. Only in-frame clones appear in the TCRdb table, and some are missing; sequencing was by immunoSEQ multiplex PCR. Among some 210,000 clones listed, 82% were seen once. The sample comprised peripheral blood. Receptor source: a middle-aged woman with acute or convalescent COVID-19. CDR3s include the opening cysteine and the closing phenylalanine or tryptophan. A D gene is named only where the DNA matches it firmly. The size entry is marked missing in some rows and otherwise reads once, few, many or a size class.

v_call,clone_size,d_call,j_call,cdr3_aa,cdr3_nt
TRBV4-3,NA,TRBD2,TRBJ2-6,CASSQVGGRGSGANVLTF,TGCGCCAGCAGCCAAGTTGGCGGGAGGGGCTCTGGGGCCAACGTCCTGACTTTC
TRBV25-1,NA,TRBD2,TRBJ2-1,CASSEAGAYNEQFF,TGTGCCAGCAGTGAAGCGGGGGCCTACAATGAGCAGTTCTTC
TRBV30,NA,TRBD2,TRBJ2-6,CAWKKGTGTRSASGANVLTF,TGTGCCTGGAAAAAGGGAACCGGGACTAGGAGTGCCTCTGGGGCCAACGTCCTGACTTTC
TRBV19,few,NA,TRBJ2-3,CASSVVDTQYF,TGTGCCAGTAGCGTAGTGGATACGCAGTATTTT
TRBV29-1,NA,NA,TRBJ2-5,CSVSGTRGRETQYF,TGCAGCGTTTCCGGGACACGGGGCCGAGAGACCCAGTACTTC
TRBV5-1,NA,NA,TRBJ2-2,CASSLGGAGELFF,TGCGCCAGCAGCTTGGGGGGAGCCGGGGAGCTGTTTTTT
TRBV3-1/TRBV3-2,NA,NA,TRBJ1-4,CASSQGAGKGKLFF,TGTGCCAGCAGCCAAGGTGCAGGGAAGGGAAAACTGTTTTTT
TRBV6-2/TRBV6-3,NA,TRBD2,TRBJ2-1,CASSYASGGLNEQFF,TGTGCCAGCAGTTACGCTAGCGGGGGGCTCAATGAGCAGTTCTTC
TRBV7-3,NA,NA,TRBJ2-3,CASSLSRGSTDTQYF,TGTGCCAGCAGCTTATCCAGGGGTTCTACAGATACGCAGTATTTT
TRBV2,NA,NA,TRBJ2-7,CASSRPLQGEQYF,TGTGCCAGCAGCCGGCCTCTACAGGGCGAGCAGTACTTC
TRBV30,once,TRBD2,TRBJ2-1,CAWSVVGLASQSSYNEQFF,TGTGCCTGGAGTGTAGTAGGACTAGCGAGCCAAAGCTCCTACAATGAGCAGTTCTTC
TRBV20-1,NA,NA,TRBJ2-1,CSASGATRTYNEQFF,TGCAGTGCTAGTGGGGCTACCCGAACCTACAATGAGCAGTTCTTC